The present T cell receptor beta chain was sequenced within a study of breast tumors, draining lymph nodes, adjacent tissues. Study results and caveats: Tumor and nontumor repertoires were significantly more similar in luminal-like than in basal-like breast cancer. Tumor TCR diversity was below lymph nodes but above nontumor tissue. The lymph node origin of tumor T cells was framed as consistent with a hypothesis, not demonstrated. Data fit most tumor T cells coming from lymph node, expanding in tumor.

For this clonotype: Its antigen remains unknown. A much more abundant neighbour one base away suggests this may be a read error.

One entry per CDR3 protein, called by TCRdb with MiXCR from the multiplex PCR reads. This sample has about 140,000 distinct CDR3 sequences; approximately 20% occur once, and the top ten carry approximately 2.7%. Germline V gene sequence: CDR1 GTSNPN, CDR2 SVGIG (reference sequence). CDR3 length: 12 residues. Axillary draining lymph nodes of breast cancer patients supplied the node samples. This clonotype was sampled from a female donor with breast cancer. Some clones in this sample may be carry-over from other donors' samples. Source material: axillary lymph node tissue. The gene calls are TRBV30 and TRBJ2-1; the D is unclear. The CDR3 region has the DNA TGTGCCTTCAACCCTTCAAGAGGTGAGCAGCTCTTC. Its protein is CAFNPSRGEQLF. The full variable domain, with the rest looked up from reference TRBV30 and TRBJ2-1, is SQTIHQWPATLVQPVGSPLSLECTVEGTSNPNLYWYRQAAGRGLQLLFYSVGIGQISSEVPQNLSASRPQDRQFILSSKKLLLSDSGFYLCAFNPSRGEQLFGPGTRLTVL.